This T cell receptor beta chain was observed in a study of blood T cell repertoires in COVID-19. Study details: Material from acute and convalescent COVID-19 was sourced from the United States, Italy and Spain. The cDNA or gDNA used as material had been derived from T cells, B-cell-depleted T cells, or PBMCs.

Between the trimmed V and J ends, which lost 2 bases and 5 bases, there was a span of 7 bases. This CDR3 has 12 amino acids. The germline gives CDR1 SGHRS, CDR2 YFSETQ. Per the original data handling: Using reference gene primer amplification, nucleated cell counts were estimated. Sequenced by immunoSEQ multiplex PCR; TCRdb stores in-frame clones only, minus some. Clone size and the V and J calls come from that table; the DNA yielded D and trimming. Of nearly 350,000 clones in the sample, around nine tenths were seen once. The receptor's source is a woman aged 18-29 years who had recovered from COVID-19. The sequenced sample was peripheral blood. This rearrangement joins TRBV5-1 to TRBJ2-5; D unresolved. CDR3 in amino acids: CASSFLRETQYF. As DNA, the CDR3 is TGCGCCAGCAGCTTCCTGAGGGAGACCCAGTACTTC.